The 17 T cell receptor beta chains below all came from one sample that was sequenced in a study of OX40 agonist ivuxolimab in advanced cancers. Libraries were prepared by immunoSEQ multiplex PCR; TCRdb keeps only in-frame clonotypes and omits some of them. In the table there are about 100,000 clones, approximately 87% of which are singletons. The sequencing here drew on CD4+ or CD8+ T cells sorted from blood, taken in a trial of the OX40 agonist ivuxolimab. The receptors were gathered from an adult with an advanced solid tumor such as melanoma, head and neck, liver or kidney cancer.

This clone was detected only once. The chain uses TRBV9 and TRBJ2-7; 9 bases are a match to TRBD1. Trimming took 4 bases from V and 3 from J; bases not matched to a gene: 8. CDR1 and CDR2 (germline): SGDLS, YYNGEE. This CDR3 has 15 amino acids. In nucleotides, the CDR3 is TGTGCCAGCAGCCCATTGGGACAGGGATTCTACGAGCAGTACTTC. Residues: CASSPLGQGFYEQYF.

V is TRBV7-2 and J is TRBJ1-3; TRBD1 might be the D (5 bases). Germline CDR1 and CDR2: SGHTA and FQGNSA. Trimming stripped 5 bases from V and 4 bases from J, with 15 bases between. The CDR3 is 15 residues long. The CDR3 region is CASSPRSGIGNTIYF. For the CDR3, the DNA is TGTGCCAGCAGCCCCCGGTCAGGGATCGGAAACACCATATATTTT.

The chain recombines TRBV7-9 with TRBJ2-3; possibly TRBD1 or TRBD2 for D (5 bases each). CDR1 and CDR2 (germline): SEHNR, FQNEAQ (reference sequence). The CDR3 covers 16 residues. V was trimmed by 1 base and J by 4 bases, leaving 15 bases between them. CDR3 protein: CASSLDGAASADTQYF. The CDR3 DNA sequence: TGTGCCAGCAGCTTAGACGGGGCCGCGTCCGCAGATACGCAGTATTTT.

CDR3 sequence (DNA): TGTGCCAGTAGTATAAACACTGAAGCTTTCTTT. Protein product: CASSINTEAFF. The chain carries TRBV19 and TRBJ1-1; D not resolved. Trimming removed 2 bases from V and 2 bases from J, with 0 bases in between. The CDR3 is 11 amino acids. Germline values: CDR1 LNHDA, CDR2 SQIVND (reference sequence).

This chain joins TRBV5-4 and TRBJ2-3, with 11 bases lining up with TRBD1. Germline-derived CDR1 and CDR2 are SGHNT and YYREEE (reference sequence). V was clipped by 4 bases and J by 6 bases; unmatched bases: 10. CDR3 length equals 16 residues. CDR3 amino acids: CASSLPSDRGRDTQYF. As DNA, the CDR3 is TGTGCCAGCAGCCTCCCTTCGGACAGGGGGCGGGATACGCAGTATTTT.

This chain joins TRBV5-1 and TRBJ2-5, with 7 bases lining up with TRBD1. Losses at the gene ends were 4 bases for V and 7 bases for J; bases not matched to a gene: 19. The CDR3 covers 17 residues. Germline V gene sequence: CDR1 SGHRS, CDR2 YFSETQ. The CDR3, as DNA: TGCGCCAGCAGCCTGACCCCGGGACAGACTAAGAGGGGGACCCAGTACTTC. Translation: CASSLTPGQTKRGTQYF.

The J gene is TRBJ1-2, the V gene TRBV7-6; D gene uncertain. Germline CDR1 is SGHVS and CDR2 is FNYEAQ. Trimming cost V 10 bases and J 1 base, with 10 bases left between them. This CDR3 is built from 12 residues. DNA of the CDR3: TGTGCCACTGGTGAGGGTAACTATGGCTACACCTTC. Its protein product is CATGEGNYGYTF.

J is TRBJ1-4 and V is TRBV5-1, with TRBD1 matching 9 bases. CDR1 is SGHRS, CDR2 YFSETQ, per germline. The CDR3 extends over 15 amino acids. V shed 4 bases, J shed 5 bases, and the junction held 6 bases outside the gene matches. The CDR3 spells CASSPPGQGNEKLFF. The CDR3 region has the DNA TGCGCCAGCAGCCCACCGGGACAGGGAAATGAAAAACTGTTTTTT.

This sequence joins TRBV5-4 and TRBJ2-3; 11 bases line up with TRBD2. The CDR3 runs to 16 residues. Germline CDR1 is SGHNT and CDR2 is YYREEE (reference sequence). Trimming removed 4 bases from V and 3 bases from J; junction bases left unmatched: 7. CDR3 amino acids: CASSGGLAGGTDTQYF. CDR3 bases: TGTGCCAGCAGCGGGGGGCTAGCGGGAGGTACAGATACGCAGTATTTT.

The chain joins TRBV29-1 to TRBJ2-1; D unresolved. Germline CDR1 is SQVTM and CDR2 is ANQGSEA. Trimming left V 8 bases short and J 5 bases short, with 16 bases between. CDR3 length: 13 residues. The CDR3: CSLNPMFHNEQFF. DNA of the CDR3: TGCAGCCTTAACCCCATGTTCCACAATGAGCAGTTCTTC.

The chain carries TRBV10-3 and TRBJ1-6; 10 bases are shared with TRBD1. Trimming at V came to 10 bases and at J to 8 bases, leaving 5 bases not matched to a gene. CDR3 length equals 13 residues. The V gene's germline CDR1 is ENHRY and CDR2 SYGVKD. The CDR3: CATGGQGDSPLHF. The CDR3 DNA reads as TGTGCCACAGGCGGACAGGGGGATTCACCCCTCCACTTT.

The chain carries TRBV11-2 and TRBJ2-3, with a weak D call TRBD2 (6 bases). The V gene lost 2 bases and the J gene lost 5 bases, with 11 bases spanning the gap. Germline assignment: CDR1 SGHAT and CDR2 FQNNGV. The CDR3 extends over 14 amino acids. CDR3 sequence reads: CASSLSGLLDTQYF. DNA of the CDR3: TGTGCCAGCAGCTTAAGCGGGCTGTTAGATACGCAGTATTTT.

This rearrangement joins TRBV7-6 to TRBJ2-7; 8 nucleotides agree with TRBD2. The CDR3 contains 14 residues. CDR1 and CDR2 (germline): SGHVS, FNYEAQ. The V gene end was trimmed by 4 bases and the J gene end by 3 bases; junction bases not matched to a gene: 5. CDR3 in amino acids: CASSSPGGGYEQYF. For the CDR3, the DNA is TGTGCCAGCAGCTCCCCGGGGGGGGGCTACGAGCAGTACTTC.

The chain uses TRBV4-3 and TRBJ2-2; D is uncertain. Trimming took off 4 bases at V and 2 bases at J, with 8 bases between the two ends. Germline V gene lookup returns CDR1 LGHNA and CDR2 YSLEER. The CDR3 is 14 amino acids. CDR3 DNA: TGCGCCAGCAGCCCACTGGGTAACACCGGGGAGCTGTTTTTT. Its protein is CASSPLGNTGELFF.

This chain uses TRBV5-1 with TRBJ2-5, with D hard to call. Germline CDR1 is SGHRS and CDR2 is YFSETQ. V shed 0 bases and J shed 0 bases, with 9 bases lying between them. The CDR3 extends over 15 amino acids. This CDR3 reads CASSLGSAYQETQYF. The CDR3 DNA follows: TGCGCCAGCAGCTTGGGATCGGCCTACCAAGAGACCCAGTACTTC.

V usage is TRBV2 and J usage is TRBJ1-1, with TRBD1 matching 7 bases. The CDR3 loop spans 14 amino acids. Germline V gene sequence: CDR1 SNHLY, CDR2 FYNNEI. V was clipped by 5 bases and J by 5 bases; unmatched bases: 8. The CDR3 reads CASSQGGGLTEAFF. For the CDR3, the DNA is TGTGCCAGCAGTCAAGGGGGCGGGTTAACTGAAGCTTTCTTT.

The chain recombines TRBV7-2 with TRBJ2-7; D unresolved. The germline gives CDR1 SGHTA, CDR2 FQGNSA. Trimming stripped 0 bases from V and 2 bases from J, with 8 bases between. This CDR3 spans 14 amino acids. The CDR3 here is CASSLALQTYEQYF. Here the CDR3 DNA reads TGTGCCAGCAGCTTAGCGTTACAGACCTACGAGCAGTACTTC.